The 23 T cell receptor beta chains below come from one sample, sequenced in a study of beta chain features in type 1 diabetes. The isolated RNA, all of it, was reverse transcribed, so expressed TCRB transcripts were what got sequenced. Assay: immunoSEQ multiplex PCR; the TCRdb copy retains only in-frame clones and omits some. Of hundreds of thousands of clones in the sample, approximately 30% are singletons; the top ten hold roughly 0.06%. Sequencing was done on a sample of naive CD4+ T cells from blood. These receptors were collected from a man between 18 and 35 years old in good health.

A few counts support this clone. This sequence joins TRBV9 and TRBJ2-3; 7 bases are a match to TRBD2. The CDR3 spans 17 residues. J gave up 3 bases and V 0 bases, and 10 bases lay outside the gene matches. The germline CDR1 and CDR2 sequences are SGDLS and YYNGEE. CDR3 DNA sequence: TGTGCCAGCAGCGTAGTTAGCACGGGAGGTAGTACAGATACGCAGTATTTT. This translates into CASSVVSTGGSTDTQYF.

This clone occurred a few times. V and J are TRBV5-1 and TRBJ2-3, with unresolved D. The CDR3 is made up of 16 amino acids. Trimming removed 1 base at V and 3 bases at J, with 15 bases between. Germline CDR1 SGHRS, CDR2 YFSETQ. The CDR3 spells CASSLPSIAMTDTQYF. The CDR3 DNA is TGCGCCAGCAGCTTGCCCTCCATCGCCATGACAGATACGCAGTATTTT.

J is TRBJ2-7 and V is TRBV7-8, with 9 bases lining up with TRBD1. Per germline, CDR1 SGHVS and CDR2 FQNEAQ. CDR3 length equals 14 residues. The V segment lost 6 bases and the J segment 5 bases; nucleotides outside the gene matches: 8. The CDR3 spells CASRKGTGTHEQYF. The CDR3 DNA reads as TGTGCCAGCAGGAAAGGGACAGGGACCCACGAGCAGTACTTC.

The chain carries TRBV18 and TRBJ2-5; the D is unclear. The CDR3 runs 11 residues. Deletions cut 4 bases from V and 4 bases from J, with 4 bases between. CDR1 and CDR2 from the germline V gene are KGHSH and LQKENI. CDR3 loop: CASSRGETQYF. DNA of the CDR3: TGTGCCAGCTCACGAGGAGAGACCCAGTACTTC.

This chain joins TRBV7-9 and TRBJ1-2; 7 bases match TRBD1. The CDR3 is 13 amino acids. Germline CDR1 is SEHNR and CDR2 is FQNEAQ (reference sequence). Trimming at V came to 5 bases and at J to 4 bases, leaving 4 bases not matched to a gene. CDR3 in DNA: TGTGCCAGCAGCGCCGGGACAGTCTATGGCTACACCTTC. It encodes CASSAGTVYGYTF.

This clone was detected a few times. This rearrangement joins TRBV27 to TRBJ2-3, with TRBD2 matching 14 bases. CDR3 length: 15 amino acids. V shed 3 bases, J shed 6 bases, and the junction held 2 bases outside the gene matches. Germline V CDR1 and CDR2: MNHEY, SMNVEV (reference sequence). CDR3 coding DNA: TGTGCCAGCAGTTTCCGGACTAGCGGGAGGGATACGCAGTATTTT. Amino acid sequence: CASSFRTSGRDTQYF.

The J gene is TRBJ2-3, the V gene TRBV9; D not certain. Germline values: CDR1 SGDLS, CDR2 YYNGEE. Trimming pared 7 bases from V and 0 bases from J, leaving 12 bases between. This CDR3 region has 14 residues. This CDR3 reads CASGPGVSTDTQYF. The CDR3 nucleotides are TGTGCCAGCGGACCAGGAGTTAGCACAGATACGCAGTATTTT.

The CDR3 region has the DNA TGTGCCATCAGTGACCAGGGTCCGAAGACCCAGTACTTC. It specifies CAISDQGPKTQYF. This chain links TRBV10-3 with TRBJ2-5, with a possible D match to TRBD1 (5 bases). This CDR3 is 13 amino acids long. Per the germline V gene, CDR1 is ENHRY and CDR2 is SYGVKD. V lost 3 bases and J lost 6, with 11 bases in between.

This chain links TRBV7-9 with TRBJ1-1; D is unresolved. The CDR3 is made up of 14 amino acids. Germline CDR1 reads SEHNR; CDR2 reads FQNEAQ (reference sequence). V was trimmed by 4 bases and J by 3 bases, leaving 12 bases between them. The CDR3 DNA reads TGTGCCAGCAGCTGGAGATTCGGGGACACTGAAGCTTTCTTT. It is translated as CASSWRFGDTEAFF.

This clone was seen more than once but under ten times. V and J are TRBV5-4 and TRBJ2-1; D remains unclear. Deletions cut 2 bases from V and 7 bases from J, with 10 bases between. CDR3 length: 13 amino acids. CDR1 SGHNT and CDR2 YYREEE come from the germline V gene (reference sequence). CDR3 in amino acids: CASSFGPQNEQFF. CDR3 nucleotide sequence: TGTGCCAGCAGCTTTGGACCCCAGAATGAGCAGTTCTTC.

This clone has just a few counts. The chain carries TRBV4-3 and TRBJ2-5, with 9 bases matching TRBD2. In germline, CDR1 is LGHNA, CDR2 YSLEER. V lost 0 bases, J lost 5 bases, and 16 bases stayed unmatched. CDR3 length: 19 amino acids. In DNA form, the CDR3 reads TGCGCCAGCAGCCAAGATGCCCCTCTAGCGGGACGAAGCGTGGAGACCCAGTACTTC. This codes for CASSQDAPLAGRSVETQYF.

V gene TRBV27 combines with J gene TRBJ1-5; D not certain. Per the germline V gene, CDR1 is MNHEY and CDR2 is SMNVEV (reference sequence). With 2 bases removed from V and 4 bases from J, the gap between germline ends came to 9 bases. The CDR3 contains 14 residues. CDR3 coding DNA: TGTGCCAGCAGTTTAAGGGCGGATAATCAGCCCCAGCATTTT. Residues: CASSLRADNQPQHF.

This sequence joins TRBV6-6 and TRBJ1-1; 7 bases are shared with TRBD1. The CDR3 runs to 14 residues. Germline-derived CDR1 and CDR2 are MNHNY and SVGAGI (reference sequence). The V and J ends lost 0 bases and 7 bases, in that order; junction bases with no gene match: 5. The CDR3 is CASSYSGTVHEAFF. In DNA form, the CDR3 reads TGTGCCAGCAGTTACTCAGGGACAGTCCATGAAGCTTTCTTT.

The rearrangement uses TRBV5-4 and TRBJ2-3; TRBD2 aligns across 12 bases. The CDR3 runs 16 residues. The germline V gene encodes CDR1 SGHNT and CDR2 YYREEE (reference sequence). Germline trimming cut 3 bases from V and 4 bases from J; bases unmatched to any gene: 6. DNA for the CDR3: TGTGCCAGCAGCTCCCGGACTAGCGGGAAGGCAGATACGCAGTATTTT. This gives the protein CASSSRTSGKADTQYF.

The rearrangement uses TRBV9 and TRBJ1-2; D might be TRBD1 (6 bases). Trimming pared 2 bases from V and 3 bases from J, leaving 8 bases between. The CDR3 runs to 13 residues. The germline V gene encodes CDR1 SGDLS and CDR2 YYNGEE. CDR3 in amino acids: CASSVRGDYGYTF. The CDR3 DNA reads TGTGCCAGCAGCGTCAGGGGTGACTATGGCTACACCTTC.

Only a few counts were recorded for this clone. The CDR3 reads CASSVTTGTEQYF. The CDR3 DNA is TGTGCCAGCAGCGTAACGACAGGGACCGAGCAGTACTTC. V usage is TRBV9 and J usage is TRBJ2-7; 7 bases align to TRBD1. Trimming cost V 1 base and J 6 bases; bases outside gene matches: 4. Germline assignment: CDR1 SGDLS and CDR2 YYNGEE. The CDR3 totals 13 residues.

This clone was found a few times. The rearrangement links TRBV7-2 to TRBJ2-7, with 7 bases that match TRBD2. Trimming took 8 bases from V and 6 from J; bases not matched to a gene: 7. The CDR3 is 12 amino acids. Germline CDR1 and CDR2: SGHTA and FQGNSA. This CDR3 is CASGLWEGEQYF. As DNA, the CDR3 is TGTGCCAGCGGACTTTGGGAGGGCGAGCAGTACTTC.

The gene calls are TRBV7-9 and TRBJ2-1, with TRBD2 matching over 9 bases. The CDR3 loop spans 14 amino acids. After removal of 6 bases from V and 8 bases from J, the junction contained 8 bases not matched to a gene. Germline-derived CDR1 and CDR2 are SEHNR and FQNEAQ (reference sequence). The CDR3 sequence is CASRLGLANYEQFF. DNA for the CDR3: TGTGCCAGCAGACTAGGACTAGCGAACTATGAGCAGTTCTTC.

The genes are TRBV30 and TRBJ2-6; the match to TRBD1 covers 7 bases. CDR3 size: 16 residues. Germline V CDR1 and CDR2: GTSNPN, SVGIG (reference sequence). Trimming took 8 bases from V and 0 from J; bases not matched to a gene: 10. DNA for the CDR3: TGTGCCGGCGATTGGACAGGAGGCTCTGGGGCCAACGTCCTGACTTTC. This gives the protein CAGDWTGGSGANVLTF.

Written as DNA, the CDR3 is TGTGCCAGCAGCCACCGGGGGCTCCCAGTCTACGAGCAGTACTTC. Amino acids: CASSHRGLPVYEQYF. The V gene is TRBV7-9, the J gene TRBJ2-7, with D perhaps being TRBD1 or TRBD2 (6 bases each). The V end lost 5 bases, the J end lost 3 bases, and 17 bases lay between the germline ends. Looked up from germline, CDR1 is SEHNR and CDR2 is FQNEAQ (reference sequence). The CDR3 consists of 15 residues.

The chain links TRBV11-2 to TRBJ2-6, with D possibly being TRBD1 (5 bases). This CDR3 comprises 16 residues. From germline, CDR1 is SGHAT and CDR2 FQNNGV. V lost 4 bases, J lost 2 bases, and 12 bases lay in between. The CDR3 DNA is TGTGCCAGCAGCTCCCTGCCCAGGGCTGGGGCCAACGTCCTGACTTTC. It is translated as CASSSLPRAGANVLTF. Using reference TRBV11-2 and TRBJ2-6 for the parts outside the CDR3, the full variable domain is EAGVAQSPRYKIIEKRQSVAFWCNPISGHATLYWYQQILGQGPKLLIQFQNNGVVDDSQLPKDRFSAERLKGVDSTLKIQPAKLEDSAVYLCASSSLPRAGANVLTFGAGSRLTVL.

In its sample, this clone was seen a few times. V gene TRBV2 combines with J gene TRBJ2-6; TRBD1 is a possible D gene (5 bases). Germline values: CDR1 SNHLY, CDR2 FYNNEI. The V end was cut by 7 bases, the J end by 13 bases, with 11 bases between. This CDR3 has 11 residues. CDR3 region: CASISPGVLTF. CDR3 coding DNA: TGTGCCAGCATCAGTCCAGGGGTCCTGACTTTC.

The chain carries TRBV4-2 and TRBJ1-3; no clear D. This CDR3 contains 13 residues. Germline CDR1 reads LGHNA; CDR2 reads YNFKEQ. V dropped 1 base and J dropped 4 bases, with 5 bases sitting between them. The CDR3 region has the DNA TGTGCCAGCAGCCAAGGCGGAGGAAACACCATATATTTT. Its protein is CASSQGGGNTIYF.